This entry lists 29 T cell receptor beta chains sequenced from one sample in a study of blood T cells in healthy people across ages. Primers used in a second PCR of about 6 to 11 cycles were a sample-barcoded 5' primer and a J-beta primer mix. TCRdb reprocessed the 5' RACE reads via MiXCR and lists one record per CDR3 protein. This sample yields about 290,000 distinct CDR3 sequences, of which 25% to 30% are seen a single time; over 25% belongs to the top ten. Sequencing used blood. The receptors shown here come from a woman between 65 and 79 years old in good health.

The V and J genes are TRBV20-1 and TRBJ2-7; 9 bases match TRBD2. Unmatched junction bases numbered 13, after V lost 3 bases and J lost 4 bases. The germline gives CDR1 DFQATT, CDR2 SNEGSKA (reference sequence). The CDR3 has 16 amino acids. For the CDR3, the DNA is TGCAGTGCTAGTAGGTTTGAACTAGCGGGTGTATACGAGCAGTACTTC. This translates into CSASRFELAGVYEQYF.

In its sample, this clonotype is medium-sized. The chain links TRBV6-2 or TRBV6-3 to TRBJ2-7; D gene uncertain. Trimming took off 4 bases at V and 0 bases at J, with 10 bases between the two ends. Germline V gene sequence: CDR1 MNHEY, CDR2 SVGEGT. There are 14 residues in the CDR3. CDR3 coding DNA: TGTGCCAGCAGTTCTAGTTGGGCCTCCTACGAGCAGTACTTC. Its protein product is CASSSSWASYEQYF.

The chain employs TRBV5-1 and TRBJ2-3, with 9 bases that match TRBD2. CDR1 is SGHRS, CDR2 YFSETQ, per germline. V dropped 4 bases and J dropped 5; count of bases not matched to a gene: 8. This CDR3 has 15 amino acids. In DNA form, the CDR3 reads TGCGCCAGCAGCCGTAGCGGGAGAGAAGAAGATACGCAGTATTTT. Its protein is CASSRSGREEDTQYF.

Many counts were recorded for this clonotype. This chain connects TRBV28 to TRBJ1-2, with unresolved D. CDR1 is MDHEN and CDR2 is SYDVKM in the germline V gene. This CDR3 has 12 amino acids. V was trimmed by 3 bases and J by 5 bases, leaving 7 bases between them. CDR3 in amino acids: CASSFEEYGYTF. CDR3 coding DNA: TGTGCCAGCAGTTTTGAGGAATATGGCTACACCTTC.

This clonotype was counted at least ten times. The chain recombines TRBV9 with TRBJ2-3; TRBD2 matches 9 bases. V shed 0 bases, J shed 0 bases, and the junction held 8 bases outside the gene matches. CDR3 length: 18 residues. Germline CDR1 SGDLS, CDR2 YYNGEE. CDR3 sequence: CASSVAYLTSGSTDTQYF. The CDR3 nucleotides read TGTGCCAGCAGCGTAGCTTATCTGACTAGCGGTAGCACAGATACGCAGTATTTT.

This clonotype was found a few times. The V call is TRBV10-3, the J call TRBJ2-3; 10 nucleotides line up with TRBD2. Germline values: CDR1 ENHRY, CDR2 SYGVKD. J gave up 3 bases and V 6 bases, and 12 bases lay outside the gene matches. CDR3 size: 17 residues. CDR3 nucleotides: TGTGCCATCAGCGCGAACATAGCGGGAGGAACAACAGATACGCAGTATTTT. Translation gives CAISANIAGGTTDTQYF.

This clonotype occurred a few times. This chain uses TRBV7-2 with TRBJ2-1; tentatively, D is TRBD1 (5 bases). The length of the CDR3 is 13 residues. Deletions cut 2 bases from V and 8 bases from J, with 10 bases between. Per the germline V gene, CDR1 is SGHTA and CDR2 is FQGNSA. In nucleotides, the CDR3 is TGTGCCAGCAGCTTAAGGGGCCCAGATGAGCAGTTCTTC. This translates into CASSLRGPDEQFF.

The table lists this clonotype with a few counts. The rearrangement uses TRBV4-1 and TRBJ2-5; D not resolved. The CDR3 totals 13 residues. V lost 4 bases and J 5 bases, leaving 11 bases between the germline ends. Germline lookup yields CDR1 MGHRA and CDR2 YSYEKL. The CDR3 DNA reads TGCGCCAGCAGCCTCCAGCTTCCTGAGACCCAGTACTTC. Amino acids: CASSLQLPETQYF.

V usage is TRBV4-3 and J usage is TRBJ1-2, with TRBD1 identical over 10 bases. Losses at the gene ends were 1 base for V and 7 bases for J; bases not matched to a gene: 9. There are 16 residues in the CDR3. Germline values: CDR1 LGHNA, CDR2 YSLEER. The CDR3 DNA is TGCGCCAGCAGCCAAGCAACCGGGACAGGGGCCTTTGGCTACACCTTC. It is translated as CASSQATGTGAFGYTF.

This clonotype was recorded a few times. The chain combines TRBV18 with TRBJ2-5; D gene ambiguous. The J call is in doubt because the DNA end fits TRBJ2-7 better. Germline CDR1 and CDR2: KGHSH and LQKENI. The CDR3 runs to 13 residues. The CDR3 loop reads CASSPNSAREQYF. The DNA of the CDR3 is TGTGCCAGCTCACCAAATAGTGCACGCGAGCAGTACTTC.

This clonotype has ten or more counts. V is TRBV4-2 and J is TRBJ1-5; no clear D gene. Germline CDR1 reads LGHNA; CDR2 reads YNFKEQ. Trimming pared 1 base from V and 5 bases from J, leaving 9 bases between. The CDR3 covers 14 residues. The CDR3 DNA sequence: TGTGCCAGCAGCCAAGGGGCCGGCGATCAGCCCCAGCATTTT. Protein sequence: CASSQGAGDQPQHF.

The V gene is TRBV4-3, the J gene TRBJ1-6; TRBD1 matches 9 bases. V was clipped by 1 base and J by 10 bases; unmatched bases: 8. The CDR3 runs 16 residues. The germline V gene has CDR1 LGHNA and CDR2 YSLEER. The CDR3 nucleotides are TGCGCCAGCAGCCAAGGGGGGGACAGGGAGAACTCACCCCTCCACTTT. Translation gives CASSQGGDRENSPLHF.

The chain carries TRBV28 and TRBJ1-1; D is ambiguous. V was clipped by 4 bases and J by 2 bases, with 11 bases between them. Germline-derived CDR1 and CDR2 are MDHEN and SYDVKM. CDR3 length: 14 residues. CDR3 sequence reads: CASSSGGRNTEAFF. The CDR3 DNA follows: TGTGCCAGCAGTTCCGGTGGTCGTAACACTGAAGCTTTCTTT. Full variable domain (rest looked up from reference TRBV28 and TRBJ1-1): DVKVTQSSRYLVKRTGEKVFLECVQDMDHENMFWYRQDPGLGLRLIYFSYDVKMKEKGDIPEGYSVSREKKERFSLILESASTNQTSMYLCASSSGGRNTEAFFGQGTRLTVV.

This clonotype was seen many times. The DNA of the CDR3 is TGTGCCAGCAGCCCCTGGACAATAGCGGGAACGGGTGTGGGTGAGCAGTTCTTC. Translation gives CASSPWTIAGTGVGEQFF. The chain employs TRBV3-1 and TRBJ2-1, with 8 bases matching TRBD2. V lost 4 bases, J lost 9 bases, and 20 bases stayed unmatched. This CDR3 spans 18 amino acids. The germline V gene has CDR1 LGHDT and CDR2 YNNKEL (reference sequence).

The chain carries TRBV6-2 or TRBV6-3 and TRBJ1-1; D might be TRBD1 (6 bases). The V gene lost 3 bases and the J gene lost 8 bases, with 13 bases spanning the gap. CDR1 is MNHEY and CDR2 is SVGEGT in the germline V gene. The CDR3 sequence is 13 residues long. The CDR3 coding sequence is TGTGCCAGCAGTTATCGGGGGCTCACCGAAGCTTTCTTT. Its translation is CASSYRGLTEAFF.

This chain joins TRBV15 and TRBJ2-3; no definite D call. V shed 0 bases and J shed 6 bases, with 10 bases lying between them. Germline CDR1 and CDR2: LNHNV and YYDKDF (reference sequence). This CDR3 is 14 amino acids long. Written as DNA, the CDR3 is TGTGCCACCAGCAGAGATAGGTCCGCTGATACGCAGTATTTT. This translates into CATSRDRSADTQYF.

This clonotype was counted between two and nine times. The rearrangement uses TRBV29-1 and TRBJ2-1; 9 bases are a match to TRBD1. Germline V gene data show CDR1 as SQVTM and CDR2 as ANQGSEA. There are 15 residues in the CDR3. The junction had 8 bases not matched to a gene; V was cut back by 6 bases and J by 2 bases. CDR3 coding DNA: TGCAGCGTGGCTCCCCGGGACAGGGCCTACAATGAGCAGTTCTTC. Translating it yields CSVAPRDRAYNEQFF.

This clonotype has only a few counts. This chain connects TRBV2 to TRBJ2-1; 11 bases fit TRBD1. The V and J ends lost 8 bases and 7 bases, in that order; junction bases with no gene match: 7. The CDR3 sequence is 14 residues long. The V gene's germline CDR1 is SNHLY and CDR2 FYNNEI. CDR3 residues: CASRPGQGANEQFF. The CDR3 coding sequence is TGTGCCAGCCGTCCCGGACAGGGGGCTAATGAGCAGTTCTTC.

The chain uses TRBV7-2 and TRBJ2-7; 8 nucleotides agree with TRBD1. The CDR3 is made up of 15 amino acids. After removal of 0 bases from V and 2 bases from J, the junction contained 3 bases not matched to a gene. From germline, CDR1 is SGHTA and CDR2 FQGNSA. The CDR3 region is CASSLAGTGPYEQYF. As DNA, the CDR3 is TGTGCCAGCAGCTTAGCCGGGACAGGACCCTACGAGCAGTACTTC.

This clonotype was seen more than once but under ten times. The rearrangement uses TRBV20-1 and TRBJ1-2; 9 nucleotides align to TRBD1. Germline V CDR1 and CDR2: DFQATT, SNEGSKA (reference sequence). The CDR3 spans 15 residues. Unmatched junction bases numbered 11, after V lost 5 bases and J lost 4 bases. The CDR3 DNA is TGCAGTGCTGGATCTCCGGGACAGGGCAGCTATGGCTACACCTTC. It codes for CSAGSPGQGSYGYTF.

The V and J genes are TRBV14 and TRBJ1-4; no clear D. This CDR3 has 15 amino acids. The germline V gene has CDR1 SGHDN and CDR2 FVKESK. V dropped 2 bases and J dropped 4 bases, with 11 bases sitting between them. The CDR3 coding sequence is TGTGCCAGCAGCCAATATGGGCCAGTTAATGAAAAACTGTTTTTT. Amino acids: CASSQYGPVNEKLFF. The entire variable domain, with the rest obtained from reference TRBV14 and TRBJ1-4, is as follows: EAGVTQFPSHSVIEKGQTVTLRCDPISGHDNLYWYRRVMGKEIKFLLHFVKESKQDESGMPNNRFLAERTGGTYSTLKVQPAELEDSGVYFCASSQYGPVNEKLFFGSGTQLSVL.

This chain links TRBV3-1 with TRBJ2-7, with 9 bases aligning to TRBD2. The end of the DNA is better explained by TRBJ2-1, so the J call may be wrong. Germline lookup yields CDR1 LGHDT and CDR2 YNNKEL (reference sequence). The CDR3 consists of 15 residues. CDR3 in DNA: TGTGCCAGCAGCCAAGCAAAGCGGGAGGTTCTTGAGCAGTTCTTC. Residues: CASSQAKREVLEQFF.

This chain links TRBV20-1 with TRBJ2-1, with TRBD1 identical over 9 bases. Germline CDR1 and CDR2: DFQATT and SNEGSKA (reference sequence). CDR3 size: 14 residues. V dropped 6 bases and J dropped 7; count of bases not matched to a gene: 10. The DNA of the CDR3 is TGCAGTGCGACCCGGACAGGGGCTTGGAATGAGCAGTTCTTC. As protein: CSATRTGAWNEQFF.

This clonotype was recorded a few times. V and J are TRBV24-1 and TRBJ2-5; tentative D call: TRBD1 (6 bases). This CDR3 has 14 amino acids. The V and J ends lost 4 bases and 0 bases respectively, with 8 bases between them. Looked up from germline, CDR1 is KGHDR and CDR2 is SFDVKD. CDR3 in DNA: TGTGCCACCAGTGACCGGACAGACCAAGAGACCCAGTACTTC. Amino acids: CATSDRTDQETQYF.

Comment on this clonotype: A read error may explain this, as a much larger clone is one base away. The genes are TRBV5-4 and TRBJ2-5, with a possible D match to TRBD1 (6 bases). The DNA matches TRBJ2-7 better at its end, which makes the J call doubtful. There are 13 residues in the CDR3. The germline gives CDR1 SGHNT, CDR2 YYREEE (reference sequence). The CDR3, as DNA: TGTGCCAGCAGCCAGAACAGGGAAGACGAGCAGTACTTC. It encodes CASSQNREDEQYF.

This rearrangement joins TRBV11-1 to TRBJ2-3; D uncertain. The CDR3 covers 14 residues. Germline V gene sequence: CDR1 SGHAT, CDR2 FQDESV (reference sequence). The V gene lost 5 bases and the J gene lost 0 bases, with 9 bases spanning the gap. CDR3 DNA sequence: TGTGCCAGCAGCCGATCTCCTAGCACAGATACGCAGTATTTT. The encoded protein is CASSRSPSTDTQYF.

This chain connects TRBV7-2 to TRBJ1-2; D is uncertain. Trimming pared 1 base from V and 3 bases from J, leaving 12 bases between. The CDR3 has 15 amino acids. CDR1 and CDR2 (germline): SGHTA, FQGNSA. In DNA, the CDR3 is TGTGCCAGCAGCTTAGAGGTGAACAAATACTATGGCTACACCTTC. This translates into CASSLEVNKYYGYTF.

This clonotype was recorded a few times. The chain employs TRBV30 and TRBJ1-4; D remains unclear. This CDR3 spans 17 amino acids. V was pared by 0 bases and J by 11 bases, with 25 bases between. CDR1 is GTSNPN and CDR2 is SVGIG in the germline V gene (reference sequence). The CDR3 bases are TGTGCCTGGAGTGTCCAATCTCGGACTATAAAACTTGTGAAACTGTTTTTT. Its translation is CAWSVQSRTIKLVKLFF.

Worth noting for this clonotype: Since a much larger clone is just one base distant, this may be a read error. The V call is TRBV3-1, the J call TRBJ1-1; 10 bases fit TRBD1. CDR3 size: 18 residues. Per the germline V gene, CDR1 is LGHDT and CDR2 is YNNKEL (reference sequence). The CDR3 reads CASSQEGQGRRSATEALF. The CDR3 nucleotides read TGTGCCAGCAGCCAAGAGGGACAGGGGAGGAGGTCGGCCACTGAAGCTCTCTTT.